The clone carrying this T cell receptor beta chain has more than one count but fewer than ten. TCRdb's copy holds only in-frame clones and misses some; the assay was immunoSEQ multiplex PCR. The table records tens of thousands of clones, around 80% of them present only once. The sample is drawn from a study of OX40 agonist ivuxolimab in advanced cancers. The CDR3 spans 13 residues. Germline lookup yields CDR1 MNHEY and CDR2 SVGAGI. Trimming cost V 5 bases and J 3 bases; bases outside gene matches: 2. This specimen consisted of CD4+ or CD8+ T cells sorted from blood, obtained in a trial of the OX40 agonist ivuxolimab. This chain connects TRBV6-5 to TRBJ2-5, with TRBD2 identical over 8 bases. This receptor was obtained from an adult with an advanced solid tumor such as melanoma, head and neck, liver or kidney cancer. CDR3 loop: CASSGTRKETQYF. CDR3 nucleotides: TGTGCCAGCAGTGGGACTAGGAAAGAGACCCAGTACTTC.